The clone carrying this T cell receptor beta chain has more than one count but fewer than ten. The target antigen is unknown. With 5 bases clipped from V and 3 bases from J, the junction kept 7 bases outside the gene matches. Per the germline V gene, CDR1 is SGHRS and CDR2 is YFSETQ. The CDR3 loop spans 16 amino acids. The data originate from a study of T cell repertoires in cytomegalovirus infection. Study-level information: TCR beta signatures that were public indicated CMV infection and matching HLA type. Notes on the study in general: Dominant in the ex vivo response were TCR beta clonotypes restricted by HLA-C and specific for CMV.

MiXCR, applied by TCRdb to the reads, yields one record per CDR3 protein. The sample lists nearly 450,000 distinct CDR3 sequences, approximately 31% occurring once. Sequenced sample: PBMCs. The chain joins TRBV5-1 to TRBJ2-5; 13 nucleotides agree with TRBD2. The source is a human donor in good health (CMV status not recorded). Some clones in this sample may be carry-over from other donors' samples. In DNA form, the CDR3 reads TGCGCCAGCAGGGGGACTAGCGGGGAGTTGAAAGAGACCCAGTACTTC. As protein: CASRGTSGELKETQYF. Full variable domain (outside the CDR3, taken from reference TRBV5-1 and TRBJ2-5): KAGVTQTPRYLIKTRGQQVTLSCSPISGHRSVSWYQQTPGQGLQFLFEYFSETQRNKGNFPGRFSGRQFSNSRSEMNVSTLELGDSALYLCASRGTSGELKETQYFGPGTRLLVL.